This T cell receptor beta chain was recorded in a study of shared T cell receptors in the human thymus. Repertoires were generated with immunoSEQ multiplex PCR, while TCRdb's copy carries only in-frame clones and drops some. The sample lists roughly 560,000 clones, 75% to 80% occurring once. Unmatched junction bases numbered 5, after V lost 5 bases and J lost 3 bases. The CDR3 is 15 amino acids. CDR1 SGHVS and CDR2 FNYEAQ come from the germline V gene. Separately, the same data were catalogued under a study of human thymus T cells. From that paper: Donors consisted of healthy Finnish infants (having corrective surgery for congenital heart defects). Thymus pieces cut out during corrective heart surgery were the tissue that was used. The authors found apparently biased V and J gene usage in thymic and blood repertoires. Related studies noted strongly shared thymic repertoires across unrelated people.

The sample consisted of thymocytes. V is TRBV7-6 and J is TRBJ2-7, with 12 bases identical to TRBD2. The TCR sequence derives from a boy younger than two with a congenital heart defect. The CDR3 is CASSPLAGGIYEQYF. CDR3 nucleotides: TGTGCCAGCAGCCCTCTAGCGGGAGGGATCTACGAGCAGTACTTC.